The rows below give T cell receptor beta chains drawn from one sample of a study of T-cell memory formation after mild COVID-19. TCRdb called the 5' RACE reads again in MiXCR, with one record for every CDR3 protein. The table includes 560,000 or so distinct CDR3 sequences, 15% to 20% detected once. The sequenced sample consisted of PBMCs or a T cell subset sorted from them (not recorded which). These receptors originate from an adult woman who had mild COVID-19 (a few samples of this study predate the infection). Cell type and time point are not known. CDR3s include the opening cysteine and the closing phenylalanine or tryptophan. D genes are given only for firm matches. Expanded clones are given a class, and other clones once, few, many or no size at all.

V	D	J	size	DNA	CDR3
TRBV5-4	-	TRBJ1-6	few	TGTGCCAGCAGCCCCGAAACTACAAATTCACCCCTCCACTTT	CASSPETTNSPLHF
TRBV6-1	-	TRBJ2-7	-	TGTGCCAGCAGTGAAGCATTTTCGAACAGTGGCTACGAGCAGTACTTC	CASSEAFSNSGYEQYF
TRBV19	-	TRBJ1-1	-	TGTGCCAGTAGTATAGACGGCAGCATGAACACTGAAGCTTTCTTT	CASSIDGSMNTEAFF
TRBV27	TRBD1	TRBJ2-2	-	TGTGCCAGCAGTCCCCCGACAGGGGAATGGACCGGGGAGCTGTTTTTT	CASSPPTGEWTGELFF
TRBV5-4	-	TRBJ2-5	-	TGTGCCAGCAGCGACCTGACAGAAGAGACCCAGTACTTC	CASSDLTEETQYF
TRBV20-1	-	TRBJ1-5	many	TGCAGTGCACTTTCTTCCGACAGGTACAATCAGCCCCAGCATTTT	CSALSSDRYNQPQHF
TRBV7-6	TRBD1	TRBJ2-2	many	TGTGCCAGCAGCTTTTCGACAGGGACCGGGGAGCTGTTTTTT	CASSFSTGTGELFF
TRBV18	-	TRBJ2-1	many	TGTGCCAGCTCAGCCTCCCGATGGGATGAGCAGTTCTTC	CASSASRWDEQFF
TRBV5-1	-	TRBJ2-5	-	TGCGCCAGCAGCGGACTTCAGGGAGAAGAGACCCAGTACTTC	CASSGLQGEETQYF
TRBV6-5	TRBD1	TRBJ2-2	-	TGTGCCAGCAGTTACGGGACCCGACAGGGGAGGACCGGGGAGCTGTTTTTT	CASSYGTRQGRTGELFF
TRBV12-3/TRBV12-4	-	TRBJ2-3	many	TGTGCCAGCAGACCTCAAACCTATCCGTTCTTTAGTCTGGACACAGATACGCAGTATTTT	CASRPQTYPFFSLDTDTQYF
TRBV7-2	-	TRBJ2-3	once	TGTGCCAGCAGTCTATTTTGGGAGGCGACAGATACGCAGTATTTT	CASSLFWEATDTQYF
TRBV6-5	TRBD1	TRBJ1-1	few	TGTGCCAGCAGCGTACAGGGGGCTTTGGGGGACACTGAAGCTTTCTTT	CASSVQGALGDTEAFF
TRBV10-2	TRBD2	TRBJ2-2	few	TGCGCCAGCAGTGCAAGCGGGGCGCTACTCGCCGGGGAGCTGTTTTTT	CASSASGALLAGELFF
TRBV29-1	TRBD1	TRBJ2-2	-	TGCAGCGTTGCGAGACAGGGGAACACCGGGGAGCTGTTTTTT	CSVARQGNTGELFF
TRBV19	-	TRBJ2-7	-	TGTGCCAGTAGTGGTACAGCCCATGGGGACTACGAGCAGTACTTC	CASSGTAHGDYEQYF